Listed below are T cell receptor beta chains from one sample, sequenced in a study of Ad26.COV2.S vaccination and SARS-CoV-2 variants. This table comes from immunoSEQ multiplex PCR, and its TCRdb copy is limited to in-frame clones, with some not included. This table holds about 680,000 clones, around 92% found once. Sequenced here: peripheral blood, sampled in a trial of Ad26.COV2.S vaccine versus placebo. Receptor source: a person aged 18 to 59 who received the Ad26.COV2.S COVID-19 vaccine or a placebo. Both conserved end residues are part of each CDR3. A D gene is named only where the DNA matches it firmly. Only part of the rows carry a size: once, few, many, or a class if the clone is expanded.

j_call,clone_size,v_call,d_call,cdr3_nt,cdr3_aa
TRBJ1-5,NA,TRBV4-3,TRBD1,TGCGCCAGCAGCCAAGGTCATCGAGGGGCAGGGGGCGCGCAGCCCCAGCATTTT,CASSQGHRGAGGAQPQHF
TRBJ1-4,NA,TRBV19,NA,TGTGCCAGTAGAGGCCGGGACCGTAGTCCTCCAACTAATGAAAAACTGTTTTTT,CASRGRDRSPPTNEKLFF
TRBJ1-1,once,TRBV24-1,NA,TGTGCCACCAGTGACACACTTGGAGGAGAAGCTTTCTTT,CATSDTLGGEAFF
TRBJ2-5,NA,TRBV7-9,NA,TGTGCCAGCAGCTTAGTGGACGGTCAAGAGACCCAGTACTTC,CASSLVDGQETQYF
TRBJ2-1,NA,TRBV10-1,NA,TGCGCCAGCTCGCGGGTACCGCCCTTCAATGAGCAGTTCTTC,CASSRVPPFNEQFF
TRBJ1-2,NA,TRBV24-1,NA,TGTGCCACCATCCGACCGCCGGGCTATGGCTACACCTTC,CATIRPPGYGYTF
TRBJ2-1,NA,TRBV19,TRBD2,TGTGCCAGTAGTGTCCTAGCGGGAGGGCGGAATGAGCAGTTCTTC,CASSVLAGGRNEQFF
TRBJ2-2,few,TRBV7-9,NA,TGTGCCAGCAGCTTAGCAGGGAGCAGCAACACCGGGGAGCTGTTTTTT,CASSLAGSSNTGELFF
TRBJ1-1,NA,TRBV7-9,TRBD1,TGTGCCAGCAGCTTAGGGGGACAGGGGAGGAACACTGAAGCTTTCTTT,CASSLGGQGRNTEAFF
TRBJ2-3,NA,TRBV9,NA,TGTGCCAGCAGCAACACAGGGCAGCTCGGGACAGATACGCAGTATTTT,CASSNTGQLGTDTQYF
TRBJ1-4,NA,TRBV7-2,TRBD1,TGTGCCAGCAGCTTGGGGGGAGCAGGGGGAAATGAAAAACTGTTTTTT,CASSLGGAGGNEKLFF
TRBJ2-1,NA,TRBV2,NA,TGTGCCAGCACCGTGGAGGGGGGCAATGAGCAGTTCTTC,CASTVEGGNEQFF
TRBJ2-1,NA,TRBV7-2,TRBD2,TGTGCCAGCGCTGGCCTAGCGGGGGGATACAATGAGCAGTTCTTC,CASAGLAGGYNEQFF
TRBJ2-1,NA,TRBV10-2,TRBD2,TGCGCCAGCTCCCTAGCGGGAGATTTCAATGAGCAGTTCTTC,CASSLAGDFNEQFF
TRBJ2-1,NA,TRBV2,TRBD2,TGTGCCAGCATCCGGGGGGGACTAGCCTACAATGAGCAGTTCTTC,CASIRGGLAYNEQFF
TRBJ2-1,once,TRBV6-5,TRBD2,TGTGCCAGCAGTTCTAGCGGGAGTACCTACAATGAGCAGTTCTTC,CASSSSGSTYNEQFF
TRBJ1-6,NA,TRBV2,NA,TGTGCCAGCAGTGGTCGACAGCCTAGCTCCTATAATTCACCCCTCCACTTT,CASSGRQPSSYNSPLHF
TRBJ1-2,NA,TRBV19,NA,TGTGCCAGTAGTACCCCGGACCCTGGCTACACCTTC,CASSTPDPGYTF
TRBJ2-3,NA,TRBV4-1,NA,TGCGCCAGCAGCTCACCTCTCGGGGGCGATGACACAGATACGCAGTATTTT,CASSSPLGGDDTDTQYF
TRBJ1-6,NA,TRBV27,NA,TGTGCCAGCAGTGAATTCCAAACACACTATAATTCACCCCTCCACTTT,CASSEFQTHYNSPLHF
TRBJ2-1,NA,TRBV9,TRBD2,TGTGCCAGCAGCGCCGGGACTAGTTACTACAATGAGCAGTTCTTC,CASSAGTSYYNEQFF
TRBJ1-5,NA,TRBV27,NA,TGTGCCAGCAGTCCCGGAGAGGGAACCAATCAGCCCCAGCATTTT,CASSPGEGTNQPQHF
TRBJ1-6,NA,TRBV30,NA,TGTGCCTGGAGTGATCAATTAGGTTCTTATAATTCACCCCTCCACTTT,CAWSDQLGSYNSPLHF
TRBJ1-6,NA,TRBV4-1,NA,TGCGCCAGCAGCCAAGATTACCGACTTAGCTATAATTCACCCCTCCACTTT,CASSQDYRLSYNSPLHF
TRBJ2-3,NA,TRBV5-1,TRBD1,TGCGCCAGCAGGGTCCCCCAGGGACAGGGGGTCCAAGATACGCAGTATTTT,CASRVPQGQGVQDTQYF
TRBJ1-1,once,TRBV2,TRBD1,TGTGCCAGCAGGGTGACAGGGGACACTGAAGCTTTCTTT,CASRVTGDTEAFF
TRBJ2-2,NA,TRBV7-9,NA,TGTGCCAGCAGCTTACAAGGGACCTACGGGGAGCTGTTTTTT,CASSLQGTYGELFF
TRBJ2-7,NA,TRBV7-2,NA,TGTGCCAGCAGCTCCGGGTTCTTGAGCGGGCACTCCTACGAGCAGTACTTC,CASSSGFLSGHSYEQYF
TRBJ2-1,NA,TRBV9,NA,TGTGCCAGCAGCCCTCGGACTTGGCGAGCCGGAGGGGATGAGCAGTTCTTC,CASSPRTWRAGGDEQFF
TRBJ2-4,NA,TRBV3-1/TRBV3-2,TRBD2,TGTGCCAGCAGCCAGGGACTAACATCGCTAGCCAAAAACATTCAGTACTTC,CASSQGLTSLAKNIQYF
TRBJ1-2,NA,TRBV30,NA,TGTGCCTGGAGTGTAGAACAGCTATATGGCTACACCTTC,CAWSVEQLYGYTF
TRBJ2-7,NA,TRBV4-2,NA,TGTGCCAGCAGCCAGAACTACGAGCAGTACTTC,CASSQNYEQYF
TRBJ1-1,NA,TRBV24-1,NA,TGTGCCACCAGTCTACCGGGAGCTTTCTTT,CATSLPGAFF
TRBJ1-4,NA,TRBV6-5,TRBD1,TGTGCCAGCAGGCCGGGACAGGGCGCTAATGAAAAACTGTTTTTT,CASRPGQGANEKLFF
TRBJ1-3,NA,TRBV25-1,NA,TGTGCCAGCAGTGAAGCGGGGGGTATCTCTGGAAACACCATATATTTT,CASSEAGGISGNTIYF
TRBJ1-4,NA,TRBV3-1/TRBV3-2,NA,TGTGCCAGCAGCCAAGATTTTGGGTGGGGTGAAAAACTGTTTTTT,CASSQDFGWGEKLFF
TRBJ1-4,NA,TRBV30,NA,TGTGCCACGAATAAACAGGGCAGTGATGAAAAACTGTTTTTT,CATNKQGSDEKLFF
TRBJ1-6,NA,TRBV5-6,NA,TGTGCCAGCAGCTTAAGGGGGATGGGGGTCACGATCCCCCTCCACTTT,CASSLRGMGVTIPLHF
TRBJ1-1,NA,TRBV30,NA,TGTGCCTGGAGTGTAGAGTCGGGAAACACTGAAGCTTTCTTT,CAWSVESGNTEAFF
TRBJ2-4,NA,TRBV27,NA,TGTGCCAGCAGTTCCCTCGGAGGGGGACTAGCCAAAAACATTCAGTACTTC,CASSSLGGGLAKNIQYF
TRBJ2-1,NA,TRBV19,TRBD2,TGTGCCAGTAGTATATTTACGGGAACTAGCGGGAGTGTGATAGAGTTCTTC,CASSIFTGTSGSVIEFF